The next 23 T cell receptor beta chains were all read from a single sample in a study of blood T cell repertoires in COVID-19. Data came from immunoSEQ multiplex PCR; TCRdb stores just in-frame clones and leaves some out. The top ten clones hold around 7.5% of a sample with tens of thousands of clones, approximately 80% of them seen once. Specimen: peripheral blood. These receptors all come from a man in his 70s with active COVID-19.

V is TRBV4-3 and J is TRBJ1-5, with D maybe TRBD1 (6 bases). V was pared by 4 bases and J by 0 bases, with 10 bases between. The germline gives CDR1 LGHNA, CDR2 YSLEER. The CDR3 is 15 amino acids. CDR3 in DNA: TGCGCCAGCAGCCTCCACAGGGTTAGCAATCAGCCCCAGCATTTT. Translated, it gives CASSLHRVSNQPQHF.

In this sample, this clone turned up a few times. V is TRBV27 and J is TRBJ2-1; possibly TRBD2 for D (6 bases). From germline, CDR1 is MNHEY and CDR2 SMNVEV (reference sequence). The CDR3 is 12 residues long. With 1 base removed from V and 9 bases from J, the gap between germline ends came to 7 bases. CDR3 nucleotides: TGTGCCAGCAGTTTATACGGGGGTGAGCAGTTCTTC. Protein sequence: CASSLYGGEQFF.

The chain couples TRBV10-3 to TRBJ1-5, with D maybe TRBD1 (6 bases). This CDR3 is built from 19 residues. Germline values: CDR1 ENHRY, CDR2 SYGVKD. Trimming took 2 bases from V and 0 from J, leaving 20 bases between them. In nucleotides, the CDR3 is TGTGCCATCAGTGAGAGCCCACAGGGAATGGGGTATAGCAATCAGCCCCAGCATTTT. It encodes CAISESPQGMGYSNQPQHF.

V is TRBV6-5 and J is TRBJ1-4; 8 bases agree with TRBD1. This CDR3 has 13 residues. J gave up 5 bases and V 10 bases, and 6 bases lay outside the gene matches. Per germline, CDR1 MNHEY and CDR2 SVGAGI. CDR3 sequence: CATGDRPNEKLFF. The CDR3, as DNA: TGTGCCACCGGGGACAGGCCGAATGAAAAACTGTTTTTT.

The rearrangement links TRBV4-3 to TRBJ1-3; the D gene is possibly TRBD1 (6 bases). The germline V gene has CDR1 LGHNA and CDR2 YSLEER. The CDR3 has 16 amino acids. V lost 0 bases and J lost 0, with 9 bases in between. CDR3 sequence (DNA): TGCGCCAGCAGCCAAGATATGACAGGCTCTGGAAACACCATATATTTT. It is translated as CASSQDMTGSGNTIYF.

This clone was detected once. The J gene is TRBJ2-4, the V gene TRBV6-2 or TRBV6-3; D is ambiguous. The CDR3 consists of 13 residues. Germline V gene lookup returns CDR1 MNHEY and CDR2 SVGEGT. V dropped 0 bases and J dropped 6 bases, with 6 bases sitting between them. The CDR3 sequence is CASSYSATNIQYF. CDR3 coding DNA: TGTGCCAGCAGTTACTCGGCAACAAACATTCAGTACTTC.

The chain carries TRBV9 and TRBJ2-6; D is possibly TRBD1 (5 bases). The CDR3 spans 17 residues. With 3 bases removed from V and 3 bases from J, the gap between germline ends came to 16 bases. Germline values: CDR1 SGDLS, CDR2 YYNGEE. CDR3 nucleotides: TGTGCCAGCAGCGGCCCTCAGGGAATCGGTGGGGCCAACGTCCTGACTTTC. This encodes CASSGPQGIGGANVLTF.

This sequence joins TRBV5-6 and TRBJ2-2; D remains ambiguous. The length of the CDR3 is 16 residues. Trimming removed 2 bases at V and 0 bases at J, with 11 bases between. Germline V lookup: CDR1 SGHDT, CDR2 YYEEEE. In DNA, the CDR3 is TGTGCCAGCAGCTTCGGTCTGAGGTCGAACACCGGGGAGCTGTTTTTT. Residues: CASSFGLRSNTGELFF.

As DNA, the CDR3 is TGTGCCAGCAGCCAAAGGGGGCTGGGAGATACGCAGTATTTT. The encoded protein is CASSQRGLGDTQYF. The rearrangement links TRBV2 to TRBJ2-3; 7 positions match TRBD1. Germline-derived CDR1 and CDR2 are SNHLY and FYNNEI. The CDR3 is made up of 14 amino acids. J was trimmed by 5 bases and V by 6 bases; bases with no gene match: 8.

The chain recombines TRBV9 with TRBJ1-6; D not resolved. The CDR3 has 12 amino acids. V lost 5 bases and J lost 8, with 8 bases in between. CDR1 SGDLS and CDR2 YYNGEE come from the germline V gene. The CDR3 nucleotides are TGTGCCAGCAGTGGGAGGGATTCACCCCTCCACTTT. The encoded protein is CASSGRDSPLHF.

The V and J genes are TRBV23-1 and TRBJ2-6; 9 nucleotides align to TRBD1. TRBV23-1 is an ORF for which the function is uncertain. This CDR3 is 16 amino acids long. V was pared by 6 bases and J by 1 base, with 4 bases of the junction left unmatched. CDR3 protein: CASSPGQGSGANVLTF. CDR3 sequence (DNA): TGCGCCAGCAGCCCGGGACAGGGATCTGGGGCCAACGTCCTGACTTTC.

The chain uses TRBV28 and TRBJ2-2; TRBD2 agrees at 14 bases. CDR3 length: 18 residues. Unmatched junction bases numbered 9, after V lost 6 bases and J lost 3 bases. The germline V gene has CDR1 MDHEN and CDR2 SYDVKM. This CDR3 is CASRGLAGASWDTGELFF. The CDR3 DNA reads as TGTGCCAGCAGGGGACTAGCGGGGGCCTCGTGGGACACCGGGGAGCTGTTTTTT. The full variable domain, completed using reference TRBV28 and TRBJ2-2, is DVKVTQSSRYLVKRTGEKVFLECVQDMDHENMFWYRQDPGLGLRLIYFSYDVKMKEKGDIPEGYSVSREKKERFSLILESASTNQTSMYLCASRGLAGASWDTGELFFGEGSRLTVL.

V gene TRBV7-9 combines with J gene TRBJ1-1; no reliable D call. The V and J ends lost 3 bases and 0 bases respectively, with 8 bases between them. This CDR3 has 14 residues. Germline-derived CDR1 and CDR2 are SEHNR and FQNEAQ (reference sequence). The CDR3 region is CASSFNRLNTEAFF. Written as DNA, the CDR3 is TGTGCCAGCAGCTTTAACAGATTGAACACTGAAGCTTTCTTT.

The rearrangement uses TRBV6-2 or TRBV6-3 and TRBJ2-7; possibly TRBD2 for D (5 bases). CDR3 size: 14 residues. Looked up from germline, CDR1 is MNHEY and CDR2 is SVGEGT. V shed 2 bases and J shed 2 bases, with 10 bases lying between them. The CDR3 protein is CASSYGPGTYEQYF. In nucleotides, the CDR3 is TGTGCCAGCAGTTACGGGCCCGGGACCTACGAGCAGTACTTC.

The chain recombines TRBV7-3 with TRBJ2-3; D gene ambiguous. Trimming left V 3 bases short and J 6 bases short, with 16 bases between. Germline V CDR1 and CDR2: SGHTA, FQGTGA. This CDR3 contains 15 residues. CDR3 protein: CASSFSYYNRDTQYF. CDR3 nucleotide sequence: TGTGCCAGCAGCTTTAGCTATTACAACCGGGATACGCAGTATTTT.

V is TRBV28 and J is TRBJ2-5; D possibly corresponds to TRBD2 (6 bases). The CDR3 totals 15 residues. Germline V CDR1 and CDR2: MDHEN, SYDVKM. V lost 4 bases and J 4 bases, leaving 16 bases between the germline ends. CDR3 in amino acids: CASSSPGGVGETQYF. The CDR3 nucleotides read TGTGCCAGCAGTTCCCCCGGAGGGGTCGGAGAGACCCAGTACTTC.

This rearrangement joins TRBV18 to TRBJ2-3, with D perhaps TRBD1 (6 bases). The CDR3 length is 15 residues. V gave up 3 bases and J gave up 1 base, with 11 bases separating them. Germline-derived CDR1 and CDR2 are KGHSH and LQKENI. DNA of the CDR3: TGTGCCAGCTCACCCAACAGGGCTGGCACAGATACGCAGTATTTT. This gives the protein CASSPNRAGTDTQYF.

This clone was seen more than once but under ten times. This sequence joins TRBV7-9 and TRBJ2-3, with 8 positions matching TRBD1. Germline V gives CDR1 SEHNR, CDR2 FQNEAQ (reference sequence). The CDR3 has 14 amino acids. The V segment lost 6 bases and the J segment 2 bases; nucleotides outside the gene matches: 4. CDR3 sequence (DNA): TGTGCCAGCAGGGGGGACAGGTACACAGATACGCAGTATTTT. Protein product: CASRGDRYTDTQYF.

This clone was seen just once. The V and J genes are TRBV6-5 and TRBJ2-7; 7 bases are shared with TRBD1. The CDR3 length is 14 residues. Germline V CDR1 and CDR2: MNHEY, SVGAGI. J was trimmed by 5 bases and V by 5 bases; bases with no gene match: 9. Here the CDR3 reads CASSPRQGKNEQYF. CDR3 sequence (DNA): TGTGCCAGCAGTCCCCGACAGGGAAAGAACGAGCAGTACTTC.

CDR3 bases: TGTGCCAGCAGCCCGCGGGGAGTTACTAACTATGGCTACACCTTC. Its protein product is CASSPRGVTNYGYTF. The chain joins TRBV7-9 to TRBJ1-2; D not certain. Trimming cost V 5 bases and J 0 bases, with 13 bases left between them. CDR3 length: 15 residues. Germline-derived CDR1 and CDR2 are SEHNR and FQNEAQ (reference sequence).

The chain employs TRBV5-4 and TRBJ2-3; TRBD2 might be the D (6 bases). The CDR3 runs to 14 residues. The V gene lost 4 bases and the J gene lost 2 bases, with 11 bases spanning the gap. CDR1 and CDR2 (germline): SGHNT, YYREEE (reference sequence). In DNA, the CDR3 is TGTGCCAGCAGCACGGCGGGGTTCACAGATACGCAGTATTTT. Residues: CASSTAGFTDTQYF.

This clone has just one count. This chain uses TRBV25-1 with TRBJ2-5, with D perhaps matching TRBD2 (7 bases). V gave up 3 bases and J gave up 5 bases, with 16 bases separating them. The CDR3 runs 15 residues. Germline-derived CDR1 and CDR2 are MGHDK and SYGVNS. DNA for the CDR3: TGTGCCAGCAGTGATGGGGGGGGCCTAAGCGAGACCCAGTACTTC. It specifies CASSDGGGLSETQYF.

This clone has just one count. The chain is built from TRBV7-2 and TRBJ2-3; no firm D call. CDR3 length equals 14 residues. V lost 4 bases and J 5 bases, leaving 13 bases between the germline ends. CDR1 is SGHTA and CDR2 is FQGNSA in the germline V gene. CDR3 residues: CASSSLQRGDTQYF. CDR3 nucleotides: TGTGCCAGCAGCTCACTTCAGCGTGGAGATACGCAGTATTTT.